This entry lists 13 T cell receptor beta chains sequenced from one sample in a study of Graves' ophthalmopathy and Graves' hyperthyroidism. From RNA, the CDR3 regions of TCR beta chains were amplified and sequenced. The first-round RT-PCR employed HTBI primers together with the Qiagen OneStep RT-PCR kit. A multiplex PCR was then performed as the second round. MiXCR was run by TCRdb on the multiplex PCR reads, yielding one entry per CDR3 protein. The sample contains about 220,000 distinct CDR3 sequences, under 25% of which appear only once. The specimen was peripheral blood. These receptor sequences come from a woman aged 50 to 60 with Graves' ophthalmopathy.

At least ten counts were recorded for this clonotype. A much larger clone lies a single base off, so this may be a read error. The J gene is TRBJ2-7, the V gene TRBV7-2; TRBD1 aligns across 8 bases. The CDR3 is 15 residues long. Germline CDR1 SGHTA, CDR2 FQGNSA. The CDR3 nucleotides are TGTGCCAACAGCTACAGCTCCGGGACAGGCTACGAGCAGTACTTC. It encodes CANSYSSGTGYEQYF.

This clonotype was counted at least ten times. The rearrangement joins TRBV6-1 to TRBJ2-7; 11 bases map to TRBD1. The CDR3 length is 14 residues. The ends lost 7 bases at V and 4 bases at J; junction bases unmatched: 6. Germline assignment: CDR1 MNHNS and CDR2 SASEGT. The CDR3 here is CASTGQGGAYEQYF. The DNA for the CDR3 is TGTGCCAGCACGGGACAGGGGGGAGCATACGAGCAGTACTTC.

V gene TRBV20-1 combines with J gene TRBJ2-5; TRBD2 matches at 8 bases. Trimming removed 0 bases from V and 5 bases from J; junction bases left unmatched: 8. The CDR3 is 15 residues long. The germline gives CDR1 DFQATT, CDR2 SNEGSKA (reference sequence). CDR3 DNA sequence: TGCAGTGCTAGAGAGGGGGGACTAGACCTTGAGACCCAGTACTTC. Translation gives CSAREGGLDLETQYF.

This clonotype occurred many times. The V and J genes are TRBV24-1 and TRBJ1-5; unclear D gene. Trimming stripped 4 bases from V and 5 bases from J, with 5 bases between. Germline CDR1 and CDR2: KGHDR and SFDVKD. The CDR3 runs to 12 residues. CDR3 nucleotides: TGTGCCACCAGTGAGGGTTATCAGCCCCAGCATTTT. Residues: CATSEGYQPQHF.

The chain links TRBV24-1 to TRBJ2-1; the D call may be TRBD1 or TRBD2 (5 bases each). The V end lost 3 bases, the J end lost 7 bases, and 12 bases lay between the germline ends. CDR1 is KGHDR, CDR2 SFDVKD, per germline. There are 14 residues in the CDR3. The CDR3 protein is CATSDPGRLNEQFF. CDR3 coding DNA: TGTGCCACCAGTGATCCGGGACGATTGAATGAGCAGTTCTTC.

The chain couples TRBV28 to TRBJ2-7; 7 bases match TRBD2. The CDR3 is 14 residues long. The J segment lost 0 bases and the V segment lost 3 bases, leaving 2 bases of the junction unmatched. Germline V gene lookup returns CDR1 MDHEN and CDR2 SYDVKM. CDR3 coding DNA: TGTGCCAGCAGTTTCCTAGCGGTCTCCTACGAGCAGTACTTC. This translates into CASSFLAVSYEQYF.

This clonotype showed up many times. CDR3 residues: CAWSNKLPMNTEAFF. The CDR3 coding sequence is TGTGCCTGGAGCAATAAATTACCTATGAACACTGAAGCTTTCTTT. The rearrangement joins TRBV30 to TRBJ1-1; no firm D call. Germline CDR1 GTSNPN, CDR2 SVGIG (reference sequence). The CDR3 consists of 15 residues. V was pared by 3 bases and J by 0 bases, with 14 bases between.

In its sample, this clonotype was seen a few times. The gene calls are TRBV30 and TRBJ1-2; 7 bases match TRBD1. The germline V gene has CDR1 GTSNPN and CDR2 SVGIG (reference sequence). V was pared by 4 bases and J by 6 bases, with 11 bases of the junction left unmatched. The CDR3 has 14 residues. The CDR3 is CAWTRTGDYNGYTF. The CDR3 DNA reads TGTGCCTGGACCCGGACAGGTGATTATAATGGCTACACCTTC.

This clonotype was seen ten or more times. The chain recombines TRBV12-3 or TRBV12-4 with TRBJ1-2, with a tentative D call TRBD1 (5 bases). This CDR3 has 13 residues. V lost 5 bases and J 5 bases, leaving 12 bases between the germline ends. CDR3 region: CASSIGAGYGYTF. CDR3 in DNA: TGTGCCAGCAGTATAGGGGCCGGTTATGGCTACACCTTC.

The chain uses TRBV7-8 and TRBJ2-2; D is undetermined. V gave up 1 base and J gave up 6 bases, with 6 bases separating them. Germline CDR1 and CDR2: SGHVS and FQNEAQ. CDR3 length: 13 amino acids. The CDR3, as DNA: TGTGCCAGCAGCTTAGATCAGGCCGGGGAGCTGTTTTTT. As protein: CASSLDQAGELFF.

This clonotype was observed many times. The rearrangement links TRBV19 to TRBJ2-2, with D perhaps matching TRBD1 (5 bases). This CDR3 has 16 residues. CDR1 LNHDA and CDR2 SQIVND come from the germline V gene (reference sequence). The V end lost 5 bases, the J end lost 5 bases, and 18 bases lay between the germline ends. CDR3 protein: CASSPNPGQSTGELFF. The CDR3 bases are TGTGCCAGTAGTCCCAACCCCGGACAATCGACCGGGGAGCTGTTTTTT.

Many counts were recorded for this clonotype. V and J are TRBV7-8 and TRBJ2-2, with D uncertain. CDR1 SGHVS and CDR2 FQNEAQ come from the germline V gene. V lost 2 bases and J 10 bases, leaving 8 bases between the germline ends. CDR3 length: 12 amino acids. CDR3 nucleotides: TGTGCCAGCAGCTTAACCTGGGTGGAGCTGTTTTTT. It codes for CASSLTWVELFF.

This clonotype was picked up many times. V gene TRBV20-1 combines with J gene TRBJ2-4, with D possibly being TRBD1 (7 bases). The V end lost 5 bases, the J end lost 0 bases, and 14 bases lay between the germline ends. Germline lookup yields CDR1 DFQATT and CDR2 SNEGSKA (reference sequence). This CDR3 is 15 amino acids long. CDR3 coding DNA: TGCAGTGCTGGCGGGACAGTACTAGCCAAAAACATTCAGTACTTC. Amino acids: CSAGGTVLAKNIQYF.